This T cell receptor beta chain was recovered during a study of beta chain features in type 1 diabetes. Regarding this clone: The antigen remains unidentified.

The study's findings and limits: Significant though moderate, a shortening of TCRB CDR3s appeared in all four CD4+ subsets of Type 1 diabetes patients.

Reverse transcribing all isolated RNA meant expressed TCRB transcripts were sequenced. Naive, central memory and regulatory T cell samples came to a mean of around 3.5 million reads. Repertoires were generated with immunoSEQ multiplex PCR, while TCRdb's copy carries only in-frame clones and drops some. The sample yields about 340,000 clones, over 7% seen once. Germline CDR1 is MRHNA and CDR2 is SNTAGT. This CDR3 region has 13 residues. The V gene lost 6 bases and the J gene lost 3 bases, with 11 bases spanning the gap. Every participating donor gave one draw, a heparinised blood sample averaging about 100 mL.

The TCR was taken from a man aged 25 to 40 with type 1 diabetes. The chain uses TRBV6-4 and TRBJ2-5; D could derive from TRBD1 or TRBD2 (6 bases each). The specimen was central memory CD4+ T cells from blood. For the CDR3, the DNA is TGTGCCAGCAGGGGGGCTAGCGAAGAGACCCAGTACTTC. It encodes CASRGASEETQYF.